The 30 T cell receptor beta chains listed next were all sequenced from one sample in a study of blood T cells in healthy people across ages. Primed by a sample-barcoded 5' primer and a J-beta primer mix, a second PCR proceeded for roughly 6 to 12 cycles. TCRdb itself ran the 5' RACE reads through MiXCR, one entry per CDR3 protein. The sample lists about 570,000 distinct CDR3 sequences; approximately 27% were seen once. Sequenced input: blood. The source is a woman aged 65 to 85 in good health.

The rearrangement links TRBV5-1 to TRBJ1-1, with no clear D. Germline CDR1 is SGHRS and CDR2 is YFSETQ. There are 14 residues in the CDR3. The V and J ends lost 4 bases and 1 base respectively, with 11 bases between them. CDR3 DNA sequence: TGCGCCAGCAGCCTACACCAGGCGAACACTGAAGCTTTCTTT. As protein: CASSLHQANTEAFF.

This clonotype showed up many times. This chain joins TRBV15 and TRBJ2-5; 7 positions agree with TRBD1. The CDR3 length is 15 residues. Germline trimming cut 5 bases from V and 1 base from J; bases unmatched to any gene: 7. CDR1 is LNHNV, CDR2 YYDKDF, per germline (reference sequence). CDR3 residues: CATSWLWDSQETQYF. CDR3 sequence (DNA): TGTGCCACCAGCTGGCTATGGGACAGCCAAGAGACCCAGTACTTC.

The rearrangement links TRBV6-5 to TRBJ2-5; a weak D match, TRBD1 (7 bases). The CDR3 totals 15 residues. Germline V gene data show CDR1 as MNHEY and CDR2 as SVGAGI. V was shortened by 5 bases and J by 3 bases, with 16 bases between the two germline ends. CDR3 bases: TGTGCCAGCAGTCAGACAGGGTCGGGGGAAGAGACCCAGTACTTC. As protein: CASSQTGSGEETQYF.

The V and J genes are TRBV7-3 and TRBJ2-5; D is undetermined. CDR1 SGHTA and CDR2 FQGTGA come from the germline V gene. The CDR3 sequence is 15 residues long. V dropped 1 base and J dropped 3 bases, with 12 bases sitting between them. The CDR3 coding sequence is TGTGCCAGCAGCTTAATGGGATCCTTAGAAGAGACCCAGTACTTC. It codes for CASSLMGSLEETQYF. Looking up the rest from reference TRBV7-3 and TRBJ2-5 gives the full variable domain: GAGVSQTPSNKVTEKGKYVELRCDPISGHTALYWYRQSLGQGPEFLIYFQGTGAADDSGLPNDRFFAVRPEGSVSTLKIQRTERGDSAVYLCASSLMGSLEETQYFGPGTRLLVL.

The chain employs TRBV29-1 and TRBJ2-5, with 9 bases aligning to TRBD1. The CDR3 sequence is 13 residues long. J lost 5 bases, V lost 7 bases, and 8 bases had no gene match. CDR1 SQVTM and CDR2 ANQGSEA come from the germline V gene. CDR3 in amino acids: CSGRTGVAETQYF. The CDR3 nucleotides are TGCAGCGGGAGGACAGGGGTGGCGGAGACCCAGTACTTC.

This clonotype was counted a few times. The CDR3 sequence is CASSDLGGGIGELFF. The CDR3 DNA reads as TGTGCCAGCAGCGACCTCGGGGGGGGTATCGGGGAGCTGTTTTTT. This chain connects TRBV2 to TRBJ2-2; TRBD2 matches 8 bases. Looked up from germline, CDR1 is SNHLY and CDR2 is FYNNEI. Trimming removed 6 bases from V and 7 bases from J; junction bases left unmatched: 10. The CDR3 consists of 15 residues.

The rearrangement joins TRBV5-1 to TRBJ1-5, with D maybe TRBD1 (5 bases). V lost 1 base, J lost 6 bases, and 8 bases lay in between. This CDR3 spans 13 amino acids. Per the germline V gene, CDR1 is SGHRS and CDR2 is YFSETQ. The CDR3 is CASSLSGSQPQHF. CDR3 DNA: TGCGCCAGCAGCTTGTCAGGGTCTCAGCCCCAGCATTTT. Combining the CDR3 with reference TRBV5-1 and TRBJ1-5 gives the whole variable domain KAGVTQTPRYLIKTRGQQVTLSCSPISGHRSVSWYQQTPGQGLQFLFEYFSETQRNKGNFPGRFSGRQFSNSRSEMNVSTLELGDSALYLCASSLSGSQPQHFGDGTRLSIL.

V is TRBV29-1 and J is TRBJ1-5; 8 bases map to TRBD1. Trimming at V came to 6 bases and at J to 4 bases, leaving 5 bases not matched to a gene. This CDR3 comprises 13 residues. The germline CDR1 and CDR2 sequences are SQVTM and ANQGSEA. CDR3 nucleotides: TGCAGCGTGGGACAGGCGAATAATCAGCCCCAGCATTTT. It yields the protein CSVGQANNQPQHF.

J is TRBJ2-2 and V is TRBV20-1, with D perhaps TRBD2 (7 bases). Trimming cost V 3 bases and J 0 bases, with 17 bases left between them. Germline V lookup: CDR1 DFQATT, CDR2 SNEGSKA (reference sequence). This CDR3 contains 17 residues. The chain's CDR3 is CSARGGSGAANTGELFF. CDR3 sequence (DNA): TGCAGTGCTAGGGGAGGGTCAGGGGCTGCGAACACCGGGGAGCTGTTTTTT.

V usage is TRBV20-1 and J usage is TRBJ2-5, with no clear D. The J call is doubtful: the DNA matches TRBJ2-7 better. The CDR3 sequence is 13 residues long. Germline V lookup: CDR1 DFQATT, CDR2 SNEGSKA (reference sequence). The DNA for the CDR3 is TGCAGTGCCACCCCGGGTCCCTACTACGAGCAGTACTTC. It is translated as CSATPGPYYEQYF.

The CDR3 region has the DNA TGTGCCAGCAGCTTGGGTTCGGGGATAGGAGAGACCCAGTACTTC. This gives the protein CASSLGSGIGETQYF. The chain links TRBV7-3 to TRBJ2-5, with a weak D call TRBD2 (5 bases). The V gene lost 3 bases and the J gene lost 4 bases, with 15 bases spanning the gap. There are 15 residues in the CDR3. The germline V gene has CDR1 SGHTA and CDR2 FQGTGA.

In DNA, the CDR3 is TGCAGCGTTGACGAACTCGGTGGGGGCTCTGGAAACACCATATATTTT. It encodes CSVDELGGGSGNTIYF. The V and J genes are TRBV29-1 and TRBJ1-3; a possible D gene is TRBD1 (5 bases). Germline lookup yields CDR1 SQVTM and CDR2 ANQGSEA. The CDR3 consists of 16 residues. Between the trimmed V and J ends, which lost 3 bases and 0 bases, there was a span of 15 bases.

In its sample, this clonotype was seen a few times. The gene calls are TRBV20-1 and TRBJ1-2, with 7 bases fitting TRBD1. The CDR3 loop spans 13 amino acids. V was pared by 1 base and J by 7 bases, with 6 bases of the junction left unmatched. Germline V gene lookup returns CDR1 DFQATT and CDR2 SNEGSKA (reference sequence). The CDR3 DNA sequence: TGCAGTGCTAGAGGTTGGACAGGCTTTGGCTACACCTTC. This encodes CSARGWTGFGYTF.

The V gene is TRBV12-3 or TRBV12-4, the J gene TRBJ2-7; D gene uncertain. The length of the CDR3 is 13 residues. Trimming removed 1 base from V and 2 bases from J, with 6 bases in between. The CDR3 DNA sequence: TGTGCCAGCAGTTTAGGGCTAACCTACGAGCAGTACTTC. This sequence encodes CASSLGLTYEQYF.

This clonotype turned up a few times. The CDR3 protein is CASSQDWGTSKWTQYF. The CDR3 bases are TGCGCCAGCAGCCAGGATTGGGGGACGTCCAAGTGGACCCAGTACTTC. The gene calls are TRBV4-3 and TRBJ2-5, with D perhaps assigned TRBD1 or TRBD2 (5 bases each). The CDR3 extends over 16 amino acids. V was trimmed by 3 bases and J by 7 bases, leaving 21 bases between them. Germline CDR1 reads LGHNA; CDR2 reads YSLEER.

This clonotype was observed a single time. The chain employs TRBV7-9 and TRBJ2-3, with no clear D. In germline, CDR1 is SEHNR, CDR2 FQNEAQ (reference sequence). Trimming pared 3 bases from V and 5 bases from J, leaving 6 bases between. The CDR3 has 12 residues. CDR3 bases: TGTGCCAGCAGCTTTGTGGGAGATACGCAGTATTTT. This gives the protein CASSFVGDTQYF.

This clonotype has only a few counts. The rearrangement uses TRBV7-9 and TRBJ1-4, with a tentative D call TRBD1 (6 bases). The CDR3 sequence is 17 residues long. Germline assignment: CDR1 SEHNR and CDR2 FQNEAQ (reference sequence). Deletions cut 4 bases from V and 5 bases from J, with 20 bases between. The CDR3 sequence is CASSSRGSRRKNEKLFF. DNA of the CDR3: TGTGCCAGCAGCTCGAGGGGGTCCCGAAGGAAGAATGAAAAACTGTTTTTT.

The V call is TRBV12-3 or TRBV12-4, the J call TRBJ2-3; D tentatively fits TRBD1 or TRBD2 (5 bases each). The CDR3 runs 15 residues. V was pared by 6 bases and J by 2 bases, with 15 bases between. CDR3 protein: CASRKGREITDTQYF. The CDR3 DNA follows: TGTGCCAGCAGAAAGGGACGAGAGATCACAGATACGCAGTATTTT.

The gene calls are TRBV7-9 and TRBJ2-5; 9 bases line up with TRBD2. J was trimmed by 3 bases and V by 1 base; bases with no gene match: 6. CDR3 size: 16 residues. CDR1 is SEHNR, CDR2 FQNEAQ, per germline (reference sequence). The CDR3 here is CASSLGAGGPEETQYF. CDR3 nucleotides: TGTGCCAGCAGCTTAGGTGCGGGGGGGCCGGAAGAGACCCAGTACTTC.

The gene calls are TRBV3-1 and TRBJ2-7; TRBD2 matches 9 bases. J lost 0 bases, V lost 2 bases, and 2 bases had no gene match. Germline V gene sequence: CDR1 LGHDT, CDR2 YNNKEL (reference sequence). The CDR3 consists of 15 residues. This chain's CDR3 is CASSQTSGRSYEQYF. In nucleotides, the CDR3 is TGTGCCAGCAGCCAAACTAGCGGGCGCTCCTACGAGCAGTACTTC.

The gene calls are TRBV20-1 and TRBJ2-7; tentative D call: TRBD2 (5 bases). Between the trimmed V and J ends, which lost 6 bases and 6 bases, there was a span of 18 bases. Looked up from germline, CDR1 is DFQATT and CDR2 is SNEGSKA (reference sequence). The CDR3 loop spans 13 amino acids. CDR3 in DNA: TGCAGTGCCCCTAAACTAGACCGCTCCGAGCAGTACTTC. Residues: CSAPKLDRSEQYF.

This clonotype was counted only a few times. The chain employs TRBV18 and TRBJ2-6; no definite D call. This CDR3 region has 15 residues. The germline V gene encodes CDR1 KGHSH and CDR2 LQKENI. Trimming removed 2 bases from V and 2 bases from J, with 7 bases in between. In DNA form, the CDR3 reads TGTGCCAGCTCACCAGGAGTTCCTGGGGCCAACGTCCTGACTTTC. This translates into CASSPGVPGANVLTF. The full variable domain, rest sourced from reference TRBV18 and TRBJ2-6, is NAGVMQNPRHLVRRRGQEARLRCSPMKGHSHVYWYRQLPEEGLKFMVYLQKENIIDESGMPKERFSAEFPKEGPSILRIQQVVRGDSAAYFCASSPGVPGANVLTFGAGSRLTVL.

As DNA, the CDR3 is TGTGCCAGCAGTTACTCGAGACTAGCGGGCGGGGCCAACGTCCTGACTTTC. Its protein is CASSYSRLAGGANVLTF. This chain connects TRBV6-2 or TRBV6-3 to TRBJ2-6, with 10 bases matching TRBD2. CDR1 is MNHEY and CDR2 is SVGEGT in the germline V gene. The CDR3 consists of 17 residues. The V and J ends lost 0 bases and 4 bases, in that order; junction bases with no gene match: 3.

This clonotype was detected only a few times. The gene calls are TRBV20-1 and TRBJ2-5; 15 nucleotides match TRBD2. Germline CDR1 and CDR2: DFQATT and SNEGSKA (reference sequence). The CDR3 runs 14 residues. Germline trimming cut 5 bases from V and 5 bases from J; bases unmatched to any gene: 3. The CDR3 spells CSAGTSGGRETQYF. In DNA, the CDR3 is TGCAGTGCTGGGACTAGCGGGGGGCGGGAGACCCAGTACTTC.

This rearrangement joins TRBV15 to TRBJ2-5; no definite D call. Germline V gives CDR1 LNHNV, CDR2 YYDKDF (reference sequence). The CDR3 extends over 14 amino acids. V gave up 3 bases and J gave up 3 bases, with 11 bases separating them. CDR3 protein: CATSREIKEETQYF. The DNA of the CDR3 is TGTGCCACCAGCAGGGAAATCAAGGAAGAGACCCAGTACTTC.

A few counts support this clonotype. The chain recombines TRBV7-9 with TRBJ1-2; 9 bases line up with TRBD1. V was pared by 4 bases and J by 6 bases, with 6 bases of the junction left unmatched. There are 14 residues in the CDR3. The germline gives CDR1 SEHNR, CDR2 FQNEAQ (reference sequence). CDR3: CASSSGQGFHGYTF. The CDR3 nucleotides read TGTGCCAGCAGCTCTGGACAGGGGTTCCATGGCTACACCTTC.

The chain links TRBV7-2 to TRBJ1-1; the D is unclear. The CDR3 contains 15 residues. The V end was cut by 1 base, the J end by 0 bases, with 9 bases between. CDR1 and CDR2 (germline): SGHTA, FQGNSA. The CDR3, as DNA: TGTGCCAGCAGCTTAGGGATGATTATGAACACTGAAGCTTTCTTT. Its protein is CASSLGMIMNTEAFF.

This clonotype was observed a few times. The chain links TRBV4-3 to TRBJ2-3; D might be TRBD2 (7 bases). Deletions cut 0 bases from V and 7 bases from J, with 29 bases between. Germline assignment: CDR1 LGHNA and CDR2 YSLEER. There are 20 residues in the CDR3. CDR3 DNA sequence: TGCGCCAGCAGCCAAGAGCTCCCTCGAGGCTTGGCAGCGGGGACACATACGCAGTATTTT. It specifies CASSQELPRGLAAGTHTQYF.

V usage is TRBV7-9 and J usage is TRBJ2-1; 8 bases map to TRBD1. Trimming took 5 bases from V and 6 from J; bases not matched to a gene: 12. This CDR3 spans 16 amino acids. CDR1 and CDR2 (germline): SEHNR, FQNEAQ (reference sequence). The DNA for the CDR3 is TGTGCCAGCAGCCCTCAGACAGGGGCTTTGATCAATGAGCAGTTCTTC. Translated: CASSPQTGALINEQFF.

The V and J genes are TRBV11-2 and TRBJ2-3, with D hard to call. The germline V and J ends were trimmed by 1 base and 2 bases, with 19 bases remaining between them. The CDR3 extends over 18 amino acids. CDR1 and CDR2 from the germline V gene are SGHAT and FQNNGV. CDR3 nucleotide sequence: TGTGCCAGCAGCTTAGGAACACTTTACGGCCTAAACACAGATACGCAGTATTTT. Residues: CASSLGTLYGLNTDTQYF. Variable domain in full (rest from reference TRBV11-2 and TRBJ2-3): EAGVAQSPRYKIIEKRQSVAFWCNPISGHATLYWYQQILGQGPKLLIQFQNNGVVDDSQLPKDRFSAERLKGVDSTLKIQPAKLEDSAVYLCASSLGTLYGLNTDTQYFGPGTRLTVL.